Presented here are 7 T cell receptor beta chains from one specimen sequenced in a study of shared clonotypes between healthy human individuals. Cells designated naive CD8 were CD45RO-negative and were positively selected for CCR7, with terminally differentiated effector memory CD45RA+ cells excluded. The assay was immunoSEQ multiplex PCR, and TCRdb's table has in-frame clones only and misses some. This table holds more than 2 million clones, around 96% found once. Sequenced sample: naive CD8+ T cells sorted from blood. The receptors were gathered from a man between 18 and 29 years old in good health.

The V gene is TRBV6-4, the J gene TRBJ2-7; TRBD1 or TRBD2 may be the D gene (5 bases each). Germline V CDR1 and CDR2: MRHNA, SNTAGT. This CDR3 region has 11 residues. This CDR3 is CEQWGTYEQYF. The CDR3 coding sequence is TGTGAACAGTGGGGGACCTACGAGCAGTACTTC.

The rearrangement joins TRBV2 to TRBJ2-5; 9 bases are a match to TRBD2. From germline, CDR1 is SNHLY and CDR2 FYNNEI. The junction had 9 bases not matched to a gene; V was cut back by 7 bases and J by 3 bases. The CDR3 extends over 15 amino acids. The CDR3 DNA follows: TGTGCCAGCACTAGAGGGGTAGCGGGAGAAGAGACCCAGTACTTC. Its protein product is CASTRGVAGEETQYF.

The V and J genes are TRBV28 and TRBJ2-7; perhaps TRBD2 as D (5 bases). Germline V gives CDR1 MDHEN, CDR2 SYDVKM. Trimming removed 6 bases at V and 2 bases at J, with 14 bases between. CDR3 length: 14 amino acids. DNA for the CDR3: TGTGCCAGCAGCCGACTAACAGATACCTACGAGCAGTACTTC. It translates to CASSRLTDTYEQYF.

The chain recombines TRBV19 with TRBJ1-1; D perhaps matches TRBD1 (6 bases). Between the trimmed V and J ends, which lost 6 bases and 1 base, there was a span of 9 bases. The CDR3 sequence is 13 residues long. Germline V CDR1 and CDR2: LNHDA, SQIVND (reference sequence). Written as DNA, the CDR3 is TGTGCCAGTAGCCAAGGGGGGAACACTGAAGCTTTCTTT. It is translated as CASSQGGNTEAFF.

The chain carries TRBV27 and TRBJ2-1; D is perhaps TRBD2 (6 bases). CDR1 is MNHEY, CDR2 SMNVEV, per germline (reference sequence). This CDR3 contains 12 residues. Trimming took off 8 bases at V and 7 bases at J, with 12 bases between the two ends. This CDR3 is CASAGSSNEQFF. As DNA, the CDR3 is TGTGCCAGCGCCGGGAGTTCGAATGAGCAGTTCTTC.

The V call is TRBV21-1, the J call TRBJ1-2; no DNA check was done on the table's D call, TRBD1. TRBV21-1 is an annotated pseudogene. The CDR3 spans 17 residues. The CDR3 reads CASSIQETGHPHYGYTF. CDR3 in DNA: TGTGCCAGCAGCATACAAGAGACAGGACACCCCCATTATGGCTACACCTTC.

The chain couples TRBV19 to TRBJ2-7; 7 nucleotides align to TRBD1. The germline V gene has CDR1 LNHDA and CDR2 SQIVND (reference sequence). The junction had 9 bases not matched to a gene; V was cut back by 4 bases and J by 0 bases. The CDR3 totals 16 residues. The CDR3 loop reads CASSTTQGIISYEQYF. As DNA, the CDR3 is TGTGCCAGTAGTACCACACAGGGGATCATCTCCTACGAGCAGTACTTC.